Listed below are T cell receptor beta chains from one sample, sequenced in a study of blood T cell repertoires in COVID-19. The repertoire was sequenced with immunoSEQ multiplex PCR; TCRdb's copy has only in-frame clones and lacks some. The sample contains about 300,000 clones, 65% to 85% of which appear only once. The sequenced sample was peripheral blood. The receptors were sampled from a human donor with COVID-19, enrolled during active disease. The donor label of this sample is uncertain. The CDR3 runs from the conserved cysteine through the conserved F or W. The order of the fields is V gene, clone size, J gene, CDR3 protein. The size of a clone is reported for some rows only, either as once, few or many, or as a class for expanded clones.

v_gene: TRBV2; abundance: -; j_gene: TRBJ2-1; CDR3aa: CASSWGGDSIEQFF
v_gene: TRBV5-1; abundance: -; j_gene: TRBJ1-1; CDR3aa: CASTLSGNTEAFF
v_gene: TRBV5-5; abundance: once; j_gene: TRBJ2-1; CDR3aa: CASSLSDASWEEQFF
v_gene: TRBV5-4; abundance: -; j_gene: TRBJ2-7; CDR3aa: CASSPTGLGTDEQYF
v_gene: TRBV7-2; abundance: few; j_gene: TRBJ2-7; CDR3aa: CATSAGGPFEQYF
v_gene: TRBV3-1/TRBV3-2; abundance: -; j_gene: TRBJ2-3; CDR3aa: CASRQETSTDTQYF
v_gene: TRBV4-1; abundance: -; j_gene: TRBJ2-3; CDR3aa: CASSHGRVARTDTQYF
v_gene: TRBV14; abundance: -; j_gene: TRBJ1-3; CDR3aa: CASSHDRYSGNTIYF
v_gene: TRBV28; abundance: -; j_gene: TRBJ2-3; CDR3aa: CASYRARGLAEGTDTQYF
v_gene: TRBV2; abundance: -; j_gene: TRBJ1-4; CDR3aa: CASSRVTGSREKLFF
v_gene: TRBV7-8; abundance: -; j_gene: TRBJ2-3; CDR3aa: CASSWAGLGDTQYF
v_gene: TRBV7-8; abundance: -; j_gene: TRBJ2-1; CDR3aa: CASSLRVSSGLSAYNEQFF
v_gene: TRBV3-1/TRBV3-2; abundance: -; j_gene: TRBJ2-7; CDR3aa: CASSLLGEQYF
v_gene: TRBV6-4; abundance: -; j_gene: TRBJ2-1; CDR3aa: CASSVTRSSEQFF
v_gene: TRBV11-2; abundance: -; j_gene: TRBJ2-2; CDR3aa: CASSPTSGRGPGELFF
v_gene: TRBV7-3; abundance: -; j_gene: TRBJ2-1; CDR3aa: CASSHRSSGGNEQFF
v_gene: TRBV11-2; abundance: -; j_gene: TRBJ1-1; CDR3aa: CASTLARGRTEAFF
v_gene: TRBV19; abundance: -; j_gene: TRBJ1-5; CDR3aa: CASSMGVDSNQPQHF
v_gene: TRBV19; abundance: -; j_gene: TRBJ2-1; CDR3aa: CASSTPRRGGYNEQFF
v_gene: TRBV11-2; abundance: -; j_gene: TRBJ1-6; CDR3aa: CASSLGLRGSPLHF
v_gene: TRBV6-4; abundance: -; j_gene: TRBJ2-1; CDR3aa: CASSDSRASTNEQFF
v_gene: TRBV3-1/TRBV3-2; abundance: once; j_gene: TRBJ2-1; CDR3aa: CASGSKTSGSYNEQFF
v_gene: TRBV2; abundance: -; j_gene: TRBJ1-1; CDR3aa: CASSVNSPNTEAFF
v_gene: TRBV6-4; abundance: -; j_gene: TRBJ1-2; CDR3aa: CASSDKEGTGYTF